This T cell receptor beta chain derives from a study of metastatic and nonmetastatic thyroid tumors. Turning to the study itself: Where malignant and benign thyroid patients were concerned, repertoires were compared across blood and tumor or nodule tissue. Study outcomes and limitations: Within blood and tumor, benign nodules reportedly had significantly lower TCR beta diversity than malignant thyroid tumors did.

How the authors handled the data: A classifier for distant metastasis in papillary thyroid cancer was constructed using CDR3 differences observed across clinicopathological groups. Using MiXCR, TCRdb re-called clones from the PCR reads. The V and J calls follow TCRdb's processing rather than the paper's. The profile shows several thousand clones, 30% of them singletons. Until they underwent thyroid surgery, no patient had received any treatment. CDR1 SGHRS and CDR2 YFSETQ come from the germline V gene. The V and J ends lost 4 bases and 5 bases respectively, with 16 bases between them. The CDR3 consists of 15 residues. This clone is labeled as medium-sized. The antigen remains unidentified.

The origin of this receptor is a female donor with papillary thyroid cancer or a benign thyroid nodule (not recorded which). Some clones in this sample may be carry-over from other donors' samples. Specimen: tumor tissue. The chain links TRBV5-1 to TRBJ2-1, with D perhaps TRBD2 (5 bases). The CDR3 here is CASSEGWGTDNEQFF. The CDR3 DNA sequence: TGCGCCAGCAGCGAGGGATGGGGAACGGACAATGAGCAGTTCTTC.